Shown below are 22 T cell receptor beta chains from a single sample sequenced in a study of blood T cell repertoires in COVID-19. Only in-frame clones appear in the TCRdb table, and some are missing; sequencing was by immunoSEQ multiplex PCR. The sample shows 200,000 or so clones, roughly 90% of them seen only once. Sequenced sample: peripheral blood. These receptors originate from a man in his fifties or sixties with COVID-19, enrolled during active disease.

V is TRBV18 and J is TRBJ1-2, with 8 bases lining up with TRBD1. This CDR3 contains 15 residues. J lost 7 bases, V lost 2 bases, and 9 bases had no gene match. The germline gives CDR1 KGHSH, CDR2 LQKENI. The DNA of the CDR3 is TGTGCCAGCTCACCAGGGACAGGCGAAGGTTTTGGCTACACCTTC. It specifies CASSPGTGEGFGYTF. Supplemented by reference TRBV18 and TRBJ1-2, the full variable domain reads NAGVMQNPRHLVRRRGQEARLRCSPMKGHSHVYWYRQLPEEGLKFMVYLQKENIIDESGMPKERFSAEFPKEGPSILRIQQVVRGDSAAYFCASSPGTGEGFGYTFGSGTRLTVV.

V usage is TRBV10-1 and J usage is TRBJ1-1; possible D gene TRBD1, 6 bases. Deletions cut 4 bases from V and 1 base from J, with 7 bases between. Germline V gives CDR1 WNHNN, CDR2 SYGVQD (reference sequence). This CDR3 region has 13 residues. CDR3 region: CASSGTANTEAFF. CDR3 sequence (DNA): TGCGCCAGCAGTGGGACAGCGAACACTGAAGCTTTCTTT.

The gene calls are TRBV27 and TRBJ2-7, with a possible D match to TRBD1 (9 bases). Germline V gene lookup returns CDR1 MNHEY and CDR2 SMNVEV (reference sequence). Deletions cut 8 bases from V and 3 bases from J, with 29 bases between. The CDR3 spans 18 residues. The CDR3, as DNA: TGTGCCAGCGGATGGACAGGGGAAGGCGGGAGGCCCTACTACGAGCAGTACTTC. Residues: CASGWTGEGGRPYYEQYF.

The chain combines TRBV9 with TRBJ1-3; 7 bases are shared with TRBD1. Germline CDR1 and CDR2: SGDLS and YYNGEE. V shed 0 bases and J 3 bases; nucleotides not matched to a gene: 0. This CDR3 spans 14 amino acids. CDR3 DNA sequence: TGTGCCAGCAGCGTAGGGGACAGTGGAAACACCATATATTTT. This gives the protein CASSVGDSGNTIYF.

The chain employs TRBV7-8 and TRBJ2-2, with D unresolved. V lost 0 bases, J lost 1 base, and 3 bases lay in between. The CDR3 spans 14 residues. Looked up from germline, CDR1 is SGHVS and CDR2 is FQNEAQ. The CDR3 sequence is CASSLARNTGELFF. As DNA, the CDR3 is TGTGCCAGCAGCTTAGCCAGGAACACCGGGGAGCTGTTTTTT.

CDR3 protein: CASNRWHGLAGSELFF. The CDR3 DNA follows: TGTGCCAGCAATAGATGGCACGGACTAGCGGGATCGGAGCTGTTTTTT. The chain employs TRBV2 and TRBJ2-2; 12 bases fit TRBD2. J was trimmed by 10 bases and V by 7 bases; bases with no gene match: 13. Germline V gives CDR1 SNHLY, CDR2 FYNNEI. The CDR3 is 16 amino acids.

The chain combines TRBV18 with TRBJ2-1, with D perhaps TRBD2 (5 bases). The V gene lost 1 base and the J gene lost 5 bases, with 15 bases spanning the gap. This CDR3 is built from 16 residues. The germline CDR1 and CDR2 sequences are KGHSH and LQKENI. The CDR3 nucleotides read TGTGCCAGCTCACCACGGCTGGCGGGCCTCGACAATGAGCAGTTCTTC. The encoded protein is CASSPRLAGLDNEQFF.

V and J are TRBV9 and TRBJ1-2; TRBD1 agrees at 9 bases. Germline V gene lookup returns CDR1 SGDLS and CDR2 YYNGEE. V was clipped by 1 base and J by 3 bases; unmatched bases: 7. The CDR3 length is 16 residues. In DNA, the CDR3 is TGTGCCAGCAGCGTAAGCTCTAGGGACAGGGACTATGGCTACACCTTC. It is translated as CASSVSSRDRDYGYTF.

V gene TRBV5-5 combines with J gene TRBJ1-4; 7 positions agree with TRBD1. This CDR3 has 14 residues. Per the germline V gene, CDR1 is SGHKS and CDR2 is YYEKEE (reference sequence). The junction had 5 bases not matched to a gene; V was cut back by 4 bases and J by 5 bases. The CDR3 DNA sequence: TGTGCCAGCAGCCCGACAGGGAGAAATGAAAAACTGTTTTTT. It is translated as CASSPTGRNEKLFF.

The chain couples TRBV7-9 to TRBJ2-7; tentative D call: TRBD2 (7 bases). Germline CDR1 SEHNR, CDR2 FQNEAQ (reference sequence). This CDR3 has 12 amino acids. V was clipped by 2 bases and J by 11 bases, with 13 bases between them. CDR3 bases: TGTGCCAGCAGCTTAAACGGGGGGCGAAAGTACTTC. Translated, it gives CASSLNGGRKYF.

V is TRBV29-1 and J is TRBJ1-2, with TRBD1 identical over 10 bases. V shed 6 bases, J shed 6 bases, and the junction held 10 bases outside the gene matches. This CDR3 region has 14 residues. The germline gives CDR1 SQVTM, CDR2 ANQGSEA. The chain's CDR3 is CSVKIGTGVHGYTF. For the CDR3, the DNA is TGCAGCGTCAAGATTGGGACAGGGGTCCATGGCTACACCTTC.

CDR3 coding DNA: TGTGCCAGCAGCCCCGGGCGGGGACAAGAGACCCAGTACTTC. Protein: CASSPGRGQETQYF. The chain links TRBV7-3 to TRBJ2-5; D possibly corresponds to TRBD2 (6 bases). The germline CDR1 and CDR2 sequences are SGHTA and FQGTGA. The CDR3 is made up of 14 amino acids. Trimming left V 5 bases short and J 2 bases short, with 12 bases between.

This chain uses TRBV4-1 with TRBJ2-1; the match to TRBD1 covers 8 bases. Germline-derived CDR1 and CDR2 are MGHRA and YSYEKL. This CDR3 comprises 14 residues. V lost 1 base and J lost 9; bases outside the gene matches: 5. The CDR3 coding sequence is TGCGCCAGCAGCCAAGTCTGGACAGGGACTGAGCAGTTCTTC. This codes for CASSQVWTGTEQFF.

The V call is TRBV7-9, the J call TRBJ2-7, with 9 bases aligning to TRBD1. This CDR3 has 15 residues. After removal of 5 bases from V and 6 bases from J, the junction contained 11 bases not matched to a gene. Germline V gene sequence: CDR1 SEHNR, CDR2 FQNEAQ (reference sequence). This CDR3 reads CASSPMGQGLIEQYF. The CDR3 DNA reads as TGTGCCAGCAGCCCCATGGGACAGGGCTTAATCGAGCAGTACTTC.

This chain connects TRBV5-1 to TRBJ1-4; 8 bases align to TRBD1. The CDR3 totals 15 residues. V was pared by 0 bases and J by 4 bases, with 2 bases of the junction left unmatched. Germline CDR1 SGHRS, CDR2 YFSETQ. CDR3 DNA sequence: TGCGCCAGCAGCTTGGGGACAGGGTATAATGAAAAACTGTTTTTT. This translates into CASSLGTGYNEKLFF.

V and J are TRBV5-1 and TRBJ1-4; possible D gene TRBD1, 5 bases. The germline V gene encodes CDR1 SGHRS and CDR2 YFSETQ. The CDR3 spans 14 residues. V lost 0 bases and J 3 bases, leaving 6 bases between the germline ends. The CDR3 reads CASSLEGPNEKLFF. CDR3 nucleotide sequence: TGCGCCAGCAGCTTGGAGGGGCCTAATGAAAAACTGTTTTTT.

The V and J genes are TRBV11-2 and TRBJ1-2, with TRBD1 matching 9 bases. Trimming cost V 5 bases and J 2 bases; bases outside gene matches: 3. Germline CDR1 SGHAT, CDR2 FQNNGV. This CDR3 is 14 amino acids long. The DNA for the CDR3 is TGTGCCAGCAGCCCGGGACAGGGAAACTATGGCTACACCTTC. It yields the protein CASSPGQGNYGYTF.

The rearrangement uses TRBV28 and TRBJ2-1; the D gene is possibly TRBD1 (6 bases). Trimming removed 2 bases from V and 6 bases from J, with 11 bases in between. Germline CDR1 reads MDHEN; CDR2 reads SYDVKM. This CDR3 has 14 residues. The CDR3 DNA reads TGTGCCAGCAGTTTAGTCTCAGGGGTCAATGAGCAGTTCTTC. Translating it yields CASSLVSGVNEQFF.

V is TRBV19 and J is TRBJ2-1; D is ambiguous. Germline V gene lookup returns CDR1 LNHDA and CDR2 SQIVND (reference sequence). This CDR3 spans 13 amino acids. The V end was cut by 3 bases, the J end by 4 bases, with 7 bases between. The CDR3 nucleotides read TGTGCCAGTAGTATCCCACAGTACAATGAGCAGTTCTTC. This encodes CASSIPQYNEQFF.

The V and J genes are TRBV5-1 and TRBJ1-2; D not resolved. Germline assignment: CDR1 SGHRS and CDR2 YFSETQ. V was cut by 0 bases and J by 1 base, with 4 bases left in between. CDR3 size: 13 residues. In DNA form, the CDR3 reads TGCGCCAGCAGCTTGGACAATAACTATGGCTACACCTTC. Its translation is CASSLDNNYGYTF.

The rearrangement uses TRBV28 and TRBJ2-3; 8 nucleotides agree with TRBD2. Per germline, CDR1 MDHEN and CDR2 SYDVKM. The CDR3 runs to 17 residues. Germline trimming cut 2 bases from V and 2 bases from J; bases unmatched to any gene: 9. For the CDR3, the DNA is TGTGCCAGCAGTTTACCAAGGCGAGCGGGGGACACAGATACGCAGTATTTT. It encodes CASSLPRRAGDTDTQYF.

Regarding this clone: Different DNA sequences within this sample yield the same CDR3. This sequence joins TRBV7-9 and TRBJ1-6; 7 bases fit TRBD1. CDR3 length: 15 residues. V trimming: 5 bases; J trimming: 7 bases; junction bases outside the gene matches: 8. The germline CDR1 and CDR2 sequences are SEHNR and FQNEAQ (reference sequence). This chain's CDR3 is CASSLRQGVNSPLHF. CDR3 DNA sequence: TGTGCCAGCAGCCTTCGACAGGGTGTGAATTCACCCCTCCACTTT.